This T cell receptor (beta chain) originates from a study of CD8 T cells in ankylosing spondylitis. Points from the study as a whole: CD8+ cells made up the disease-linked clones, which were relatively rare in peripheral blood. Some of the motif variants had earlier been found in reactive arthritis patients' fluid and blood.

V lost 1 base, J lost 3 bases, and 10 bases lay in between. This CDR3 spans 14 amino acids. From germline, CDR1 is MNHEY and CDR2 SVGAGI. TCRdb processed the 5' RACE reads anew with MiXCR; each CDR3 protein has one entry. The repertoire includes about 340,000 distinct CDR3 sequences, roughly 14% of them detected once, and 0.95% to 1.4% sits in the top ten. This clonotype was observed a handful of times. The antigen remains unidentified. The sample taken for sequencing was blood, either unsorted or a sorted T cell fraction (not recorded which). The chain couples TRBV6-5 to TRBJ2-7; D not certain. The receptor was isolated from a male donor with ankylosing spondylitis or in good health (not recorded which). The CDR3 DNA is TGTGCCAGCAGTTACTTGAGGACGGGCTACGAGCAGTACTTC. As protein: CASSYLRTGYEQYF.